The 24 T cell receptor beta chains in this list originate from one sample, sequenced in a study of shared clonotypes between healthy human individuals. Sequenced by immunoSEQ multiplex PCR; TCRdb stores in-frame clones only, minus some. The sample records hundreds of thousands of clones, around 73% being singletons. Specimen: memory CD4+ T cells sorted from blood. Subset defined: CD45RA-negative fraction. All receptors come from a woman aged 25 to 39 in good health.

The chain couples TRBV6-6 to TRBJ2-3; TRBD2 agrees at 10 bases. The CDR3 has 15 residues. Germline-derived CDR1 and CDR2 are MNHNY and SVGAGI (reference sequence). J gave up 0 bases and V 5 bases, and 2 bases lay outside the gene matches. CDR3 loop: CASSPSGRSTDTQYF. The CDR3 region has the DNA TGTGCCAGCAGTCCTAGCGGGAGAAGCACAGATACGCAGTATTTT.

This clone was counted a few times. This chain connects TRBV5-1 to TRBJ2-2; D uncertain. Between the trimmed V and J ends, which lost 5 bases and 6 bases, there was a span of 5 bases. Germline assignment: CDR1 SGHRS and CDR2 YFSETQ. CDR3 length: 11 residues. CDR3 residues: CASSGPGELFF. The CDR3 DNA is TGCGCCAGCAGTGGCCCCGGGGAGCTGTTTTTT.

This clone was recorded a few times. This rearrangement joins TRBV18 to TRBJ2-1; D is possibly TRBD1 or TRBD2 (5 bases each). Trimming stripped 1 base from V and 0 bases from J, with 10 bases between. The length of the CDR3 is 16 residues. Germline loops: CDR1 KGHSH, CDR2 LQKENI. The CDR3 spells CASSPRGPNSYNEQFF. In nucleotides, the CDR3 is TGTGCCAGCTCACCACGGGGACCGAACTCCTACAATGAGCAGTTCTTC.

The chain couples TRBV6-6 to TRBJ1-1, with 11 bases matching TRBD1. CDR3 length: 16 residues. J was trimmed by 0 bases and V by 6 bases; bases with no gene match: 6. Germline CDR1 and CDR2: MNHNY and SVGAGI (reference sequence). The CDR3 sequence is CASSLGQGALNTEAFF. DNA for the CDR3: TGTGCCAGCAGCCTTGGACAGGGGGCTCTGAACACTGAAGCTTTCTTT.

This rearrangement joins TRBV9 to TRBJ2-2, with D perhaps TRBD2 (5 bases). V lost 6 bases and J 7 bases, leaving 13 bases between the germline ends. Germline assignment: CDR1 SGDLS and CDR2 YYNGEE. The CDR3 has 13 amino acids. The CDR3 DNA reads TGTGCCAGCACGGCATCGGGAAACGGGGAGCTGTTTTTT. Its translation: CASTASGNGELFF.

The chain employs TRBV11-2 and TRBJ2-7; no definite D call. Trimming removed 5 bases at V and 2 bases at J, with 7 bases between. The CDR3 has 12 amino acids. Germline V gene sequence: CDR1 SGHAT, CDR2 FQNNGV. Here the CDR3 DNA reads TGTGCCAGCAGCCGGTCCCCCTACGAGCAGTACTTC. Protein sequence: CASSRSPYEQYF.

The chain recombines TRBV5-6 with TRBJ2-3, with 9 bases lining up with TRBD1. CDR3 length: 16 residues. The trim removed 4 bases at V and 1 base at J, leaving 7 bases unmatched. Germline CDR1 SGHDT, CDR2 YYEEEE. The CDR3 protein is CASSHRTGAGTDTQYF. CDR3 nucleotide sequence: TGTGCCAGCAGCCATCGGACAGGGGCAGGCACAGATACGCAGTATTTT.

V usage is TRBV5-8 and J usage is TRBJ2-7, with unresolved D. Per germline, CDR1 SGHTS and CDR2 YDEGEE. This CDR3 has 14 amino acids. The germline V and J ends were trimmed by 1 base and 0 bases, with 8 bases remaining between them. The CDR3 loop is CASSLYFFSYEQYF. For the CDR3, the DNA is TGTGCCAGCAGCTTGTATTTTTTCTCCTACGAGCAGTACTTC.

The rearrangement uses TRBV19 and TRBJ1-2; D gene ambiguous. Deletions cut 1 base from V and 0 bases from J, with 9 bases between. The CDR3 is 15 amino acids. Germline V lookup: CDR1 LNHDA, CDR2 SQIVND (reference sequence). Here the CDR3 reads CASSIGPGANYGYTF. In nucleotides, the CDR3 is TGTGCCAGTAGTATAGGCCCCGGGGCTAACTATGGCTACACCTTC.

The chain uses TRBV19 and TRBJ1-4; D may be TRBD1 (6 bases). The V end was cut by 3 bases, the J end by 4 bases, with 9 bases between. In germline, CDR1 is LNHDA, CDR2 SQIVND (reference sequence). This CDR3 has 14 amino acids. The CDR3 sequence: CASSIQGSNEKLFF. In DNA form, the CDR3 reads TGTGCCAGTAGTATCCAGGGGAGTAATGAAAAACTGTTTTTT.

The CDR3 sequence: CASSYGNTEAFF. Written as DNA, the CDR3 is TGTGCCAGCAGCTACGGGAACACTGAAGCTTTCTTT. The J gene is TRBJ1-1, the V gene TRBV5-4, with unresolved D. This CDR3 is built from 12 residues. V lost 3 bases and J lost 1, with 4 bases in between. The germline gives CDR1 SGHNT, CDR2 YYREEE (reference sequence). Looking up the rest from reference TRBV5-4 and TRBJ1-1 gives the full variable domain: ETGVTQSPTHLIKTRGQQVTLRCSSQSGHNTVSWYQQALGQGPQFIFQYYREEENGRGNFPPRFSGLQFPNYSSELNVNALELDDSALYLCASSYGNTEAFFGQGTRLTVV.

In this sample, this clone turned up once. The V gene is TRBV5-1, the J gene TRBJ2-3, with 9 bases matching TRBD1. Germline V gene data show CDR1 as SGHRS and CDR2 as YFSETQ. CDR3 length equals 17 residues. After removal of 0 bases from V and 3 bases from J, the junction contained 8 bases not matched to a gene. The DNA of the CDR3 is TGCGCCAGCAGCTTGGACGGCCGGACAGGGGCAACAGATACGCAGTATTTT. Its protein is CASSLDGRTGATDTQYF.

The chain recombines TRBV15 with TRBJ2-1; TRBD2 agrees at 8 bases. This CDR3 spans 15 amino acids. V lost 4 bases and J lost 4; bases outside the gene matches: 6. Germline V gene sequence: CDR1 LNHNV, CDR2 YYDKDF (reference sequence). CDR3 in DNA: TGTGCCACCAGCACCGGACTAGCTGGTTACAATGAGCAGTTCTTC. Its translation: CATSTGLAGYNEQFF.

The chain combines TRBV29-1 with TRBJ2-7; no clear D gene. Germline-derived CDR1 and CDR2 are SQVTM and ANQGSEA. This CDR3 spans 13 amino acids. Trimming cost V 4 bases and J 5 bases, with 15 bases left between them. CDR3 sequence: CSVGWGFENEQYF. The CDR3 DNA reads as TGCAGCGTTGGCTGGGGTTTTGAAAACGAGCAGTACTTC.

The gene calls are TRBV6-5 and TRBJ2-7, with no clear D. Trimming removed 3 bases from V and 2 bases from J, with 11 bases in between. The CDR3 runs to 14 residues. Germline values: CDR1 MNHEY, CDR2 SVGAGI. The CDR3 nucleotides read TGTGCCAGCAGTTATTTGTCTGAAACCTACGAGCAGTACTTC. Translated, it gives CASSYLSETYEQYF.

This chain links TRBV28 with TRBJ2-2; the match to TRBD2 covers 8 bases. The CDR3 runs 19 residues. Germline V gene sequence: CDR1 MDHEN, CDR2 SYDVKM. V lost 5 bases, J lost 8 bases, and 22 bases stayed unmatched. CDR3 DNA sequence: TGTGCCAGCAGTCTAAAAACAGGTCAGCGGGAGCGTATTACAGGGGAGCTGTTTTTT. Translation gives CASSLKTGQRERITGELFF.

This clone was observed a few times. This chain joins TRBV7-9 and TRBJ2-5, with D unclear. Trimming took 3 bases from V and 5 from J, leaving 7 bases between them. The CDR3 is 12 amino acids. Germline V gene sequence: CDR1 SEHNR, CDR2 FQNEAQ (reference sequence). The CDR3, as DNA: TGTGCCAGCAGCTTGCCAGCGGAGACCCAGTACTTC. It specifies CASSLPAETQYF. The full variable domain, its missing parts supplied by reference TRBV7-9 and TRBJ2-5, is DTGVSQNPRHKITKRGQNVTFRCDPISEHNRLYWYRQTLGQGPEFLTYFQNEAQLEKSRLLSDRFSAERPKGSFSTLEIQRTEQGDSAMYLCASSLPAETQYFGPGTRLLVL.

This rearrangement joins TRBV6-5 to TRBJ1-2; 10 bases agree with TRBD1. V lost 7 bases to trimming and J lost 4 bases; unmatched junction nucleotides: 6. CDR1 and CDR2 from the germline V gene are MNHEY and SVGAGI. The CDR3 has 14 residues. The DNA for the CDR3 is TGTGCCAGCATTAAGACAGGGGGCGCCTATGGCTACACCTTC. This gives the protein CASIKTGGAYGYTF.

The genes are TRBV10-3 and TRBJ1-3; maybe TRBD1 (5 bases). V lost 6 bases and J lost 0, with 12 bases in between. The CDR3 spans 15 residues. CDR1 and CDR2 from the germline V gene are ENHRY and SYGVKD. As DNA, the CDR3 is TGTGCCATCAGGAGGGACGCTAGCTCTGGAAACACCATATATTTT. This encodes CAIRRDASSGNTIYF.

The rearrangement links TRBV19 to TRBJ2-1; 12 nucleotides match TRBD2. The trim removed 5 bases at V and 5 bases at J, leaving 7 bases unmatched. Germline values: CDR1 LNHDA, CDR2 SQIVND (reference sequence). This CDR3 is built from 16 residues. The CDR3 loop reads CASSDLAGGAHNEQFF. Written as DNA, the CDR3 is TGTGCCAGTAGTGATCTAGCGGGAGGGGCCCACAATGAGCAGTTCTTC.

V is TRBV30 and J is TRBJ2-1, with a possible D match to TRBD1 (6 bases). This CDR3 has 15 residues. Between the trimmed V and J ends, which lost 4 bases and 4 bases, there was a span of 17 bases. Looked up from germline, CDR1 is GTSNPN and CDR2 is SVGIG (reference sequence). CDR3 amino acids: CAWTVFRGPYNEQFF. The CDR3 region has the DNA TGTGCCTGGACGGTCTTCAGGGGCCCTTACAATGAGCAGTTCTTC.

The J gene is TRBJ2-5, the V gene TRBV6-1, with D perhaps TRBD1 or TRBD2 (5 bases each). The CDR3 consists of 13 residues. The germline V and J ends were trimmed by 6 bases and 4 bases, with 12 bases remaining between them. Germline V gives CDR1 MNHNS, CDR2 SASEGT. CDR3 region: CASRLQGPETQYF. CDR3 DNA: TGTGCCAGCAGACTCCAGGGACCAGAGACCCAGTACTTC.

The rearrangement links TRBV30 to TRBJ2-6; tentatively, D is TRBD1 (6 bases). This CDR3 has 17 residues. V dropped 0 bases and J dropped 0 bases, with 12 bases sitting between them. Looked up from germline, CDR1 is GTSNPN and CDR2 is SVGIG (reference sequence). CDR3 nucleotides: TGTGCCTGGAGTGTCAGGACAGTGGACTCTGGGGCCAACGTCCTGACTTTC. Translation: CAWSVRTVDSGANVLTF.

This sequence joins TRBV4-2 and TRBJ2-5; 12 bases align to TRBD2. This CDR3 has 16 residues. In germline, CDR1 is LGHNA, CDR2 YNFKEQ. The V segment lost 0 bases and the J segment 4 bases; nucleotides outside the gene matches: 3. In DNA form, the CDR3 reads TGTGCCAGCAGCCAAGATGAGACTAGCGGGAGAGAGACCCAGTACTTC. Residues: CASSQDETSGRETQYF.